This T cell receptor beta chain was retrieved from a study of tissue T cells after allogeneic stem cell transplantation. TCRdb's table, derived via immunoSEQ multiplex PCR, lists solely in-frame clones and lacks some. The data show 48,000 or so clones, about 73% seen once. Findings and limits, study-wide: Only a limited share of tissue TCRs appeared in blood or spleen.

On this clone: The antigen is unknown. Gene names follow the mouse nomenclature.

Specimen: sorted cells pooled from one or two spleens. The receptor was isolated from a pool of C57BL/6 mice in good health.

CDR3 protein: CASGDPPGGRGTGQLYF. The covered CDR3 bases are TGTGCCAGCGGTGATCCCCCTGGGGGGAGGGGCACCGGGCAGCTCTAC. The gene calls are TRBV13-2 and TRBJ2-2, with TRBD2 identical over 8 bases. Sequencing ends 1 residue short of the CDR3 end; the germline J gene provides the rest. The CDR3 length is 17 residues. Germline V gives CDR1 NNHNN, CDR2 SYGAGS (reference sequence). With 1 base clipped from V and 4 bases from J, the junction kept 9 bases outside the gene matches.